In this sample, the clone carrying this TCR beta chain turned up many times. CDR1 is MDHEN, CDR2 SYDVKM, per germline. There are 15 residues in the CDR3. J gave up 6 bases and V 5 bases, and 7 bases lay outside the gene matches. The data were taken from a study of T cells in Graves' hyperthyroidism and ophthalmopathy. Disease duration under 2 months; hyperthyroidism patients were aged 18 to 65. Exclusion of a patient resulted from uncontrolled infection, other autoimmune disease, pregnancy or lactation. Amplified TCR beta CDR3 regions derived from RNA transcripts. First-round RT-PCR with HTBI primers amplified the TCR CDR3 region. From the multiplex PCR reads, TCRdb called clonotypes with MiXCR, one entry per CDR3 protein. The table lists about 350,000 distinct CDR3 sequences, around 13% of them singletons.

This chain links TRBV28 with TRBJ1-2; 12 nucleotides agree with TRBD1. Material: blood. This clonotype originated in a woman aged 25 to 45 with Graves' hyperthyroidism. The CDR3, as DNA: TGTGCCAGCAGTCAACCTGGGACAGGGGGCGATGGCTACACCTTC. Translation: CASSQPGTGGDGYTF.